The present TCR beta chain was sequenced within a study of T cell responses to AZD1222 COVID-19 vaccine (dated by TCRdb to 2020 to 2022). Study-level background: A total of more than 230 trial participants underwent TCR sequencing, of whom 207 received two doses of AZD1222 and some 25 received two doses of the MenACWY control vaccine. Enrollment into the trials was organized by age into subgroups of 18-55, 56-69 and 70-plus years, and those subgroups contained about 160, 30 and 59 TCR-sequenced participants, respectively. Paper-wide results and their limitations: Nearly half of unique spike-specific TCRs reportedly recognized epitopes outside regions mutated in the B.1.351 and B.1.1.7 variants. The vaccine-associated CD4 TCRs covered the entire spike protein, and the dominant responses fell in regions 160-218 and 743-854. Conclusions about previously exposed vaccinees are limited, since just a handful of AZD1222 recipients were seropositive for SARS-CoV-2 at baseline. Participants were mostly white British, with more females than males. The authors suggested clonal diversity may have been underestimated. In the small 56-69-year group, the increase in depth fell short of significance, most likely because of low power. After two AZD1222 doses, spike-specific TCR breadth and depth were significantly higher than at day 0 and than in MenACWY recipients. Because no day 14 peak-response samples were available, the repertoires could be characterized only after the peak T cell response.

The time point label, as the study defines it: about 28 days (+/-7) after the second vaccine dose. AZD1222 recipients with second doses at about 4 weeks or about 12 weeks were pooled, because spike-specific TCR depth and breadth did not differ between schedules. Vaccinee samples were obtained from the UK trials COV001 and COV002, which included a single-blind randomized controlled phase 2/3 trial of AZD1222 (ChAdOx1 nCoV-19) in healthy adults. For TCRbeta chain sequencing, PBMC samples were collected from trial participants at day 0 and at day 28 after the second dose. The CDR3 regions of human TCRbeta chains were subjected to immunosequencing. Per the authors' processing: TCRs in the repertoires were compared against a reference library of SARS-CoV-2-specific TCRs that had been generated with the MIRA antigen-specificity platform. Breadth was defined as the fraction of unique TCRs that were SARS-CoV-2-associated, and depth was defined as the fraction of total T cells that were SARS-CoV-2-associated. Using the MIRA data, every spike-specific TCR was mapped to the spike region that the TCR reacted to and assigned to either a CD4 or a CD8 class. Log10-transformed breadth and depth values were compared by one-way ANOVA with Sidak's multiple comparisons tests. TCRdb took over this immuneACCESS table, retaining in-frame rearrangements with V and J assigned. Such tables are incomplete; in checked studies, under half of the missing clones stem from an unresolved V gene, and the remainder is unexplained. V and J calls and clone size are given by that table; D and trimming were obtained from the DNA. This sample comprises 180,000 or so clones, 92% of them detected only once. 1.3% of the sample comes from the top ten.

Via the germline V gene, CDR1 is MNHEY and CDR2 SVGEGT. Spanning cysteine to phenylalanine, the CDR3 consists of 14 amino acids. The retained sequence is limited to the CDR3, 42 bases, with the frame set at the first base. The trim is 2 bases for V and 6 bases for J, with a gap of 8 bases between the germline ends. Comment on this clone: No antigen is known for it. Within one base of it there is no much larger clone, and no base qualities were kept.

Recombination joined TRBV6-2 or TRBV6-3 with TRBJ1-6; the D gene cannot be named for sure. This TCR came from an adult who received the AZD1222 COVID-19 vaccine. The sequencing used peripheral blood, collected 28 days after the second AZD1222 dose. The DNA sequence is as follows: TGTGCCAGCAGTTACCTCCATTTTAATTCACCCCTCCACTTT. It translates to CASSYLHFNSPLHF.